The following is a TCR beta chain sequence with its context. Its antigen is not identified. This specimen belongs to a study of Graves' ophthalmopathy and Graves' hyperthyroidism. Exclusion applied to patients with other autoimmune diseases, uncontrolled infections, pregnancy or lactation. Amplification of TCR beta CDR3 regions used RNA transcripts. Second-round multiplex PCR followed a first-round RT-PCR using HTBI primers. Using its own MiXCR run on the multiplex PCR reads, TCRdb lists one record per CDR3 protein. The sample holds over 500,000 distinct CDR3 sequences, 22% seen once. General study points: Discrimination between ophthalmopathy and stable hyperthyroidism by a 13-signature model showed about 89% sensitivity and 75% to 84% specificity.

V gave up 10 bases and J gave up 10 bases; unmatched junction bases: 16. The length of the CDR3 is 16 residues. Germline CDR1 reads ENHRY; CDR2 reads SYGVKD. The chain links TRBV10-3 to TRBJ1-6, with TRBD1 matching over 10 bases. This receptor was obtained from a young woman with stable Graves' hyperthyroidism. Some clones in this sample may be carry-over from other donors' samples. Sequencing was carried out using peripheral blood. Written as DNA, the CDR3 is TGTGCCACCAGAGGAGTAAGGACAGGGGGTGGCTCACCCCTCCACTTT. Protein: CATRGVRTGGGSPLHF.